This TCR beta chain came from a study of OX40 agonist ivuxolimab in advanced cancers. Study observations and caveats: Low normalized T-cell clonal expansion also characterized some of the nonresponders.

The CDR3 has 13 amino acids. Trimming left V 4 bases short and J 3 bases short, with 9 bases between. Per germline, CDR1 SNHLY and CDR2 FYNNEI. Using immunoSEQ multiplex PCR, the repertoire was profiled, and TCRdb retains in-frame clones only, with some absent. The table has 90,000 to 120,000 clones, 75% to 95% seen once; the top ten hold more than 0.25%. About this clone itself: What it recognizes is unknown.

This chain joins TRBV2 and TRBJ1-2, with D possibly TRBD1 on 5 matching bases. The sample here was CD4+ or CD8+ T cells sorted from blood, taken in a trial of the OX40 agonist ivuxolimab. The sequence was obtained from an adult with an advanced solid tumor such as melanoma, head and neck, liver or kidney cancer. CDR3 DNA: TGTGCCAGCAGTGGACAGCTCGACTATGGCTACACCTTC. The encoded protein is CASSGQLDYGYTF.